The present T cell receptor beta chain was sequenced within a study of regulatory T cells in long-lasting Graves disease. Study outcomes and limitations: Those with persistent Graves' had less TCR diversity than newly diagnosed patients. Persistent cases favored TRBV28, TRBJ1-2 and TRBJ2-5.

This clonotype occurred a few times. The target antigen is unknown. This could be a read error, since a much larger clone is one nucleotide away. CDR3 length: 13 amino acids. Indicated time point: persistent/refractory GD, antithyroid drugs over 5 years with positive TRAb. Generation of the TCR library employed RNA extracted from PBMCs. Investigators report Graves' disease was diagnosed under American Thyroid Association guidelines. From each patient, around 8.7 milliliters of peripheral blood was drawn and collected into an EDTA anticoagulant tube. Arm-PCR with iRepertoire HTBI primers amplified the CDR3 regions for these TCR beta libraries. Each CDR3 protein gets one entry after TCRdb re-called the multiplex PCR reads with MiXCR. The sample records more than 300,000 distinct CDR3 sequences, 23% being singletons.

Source: peripheral blood mononuclear cells (PBMCs), taken when the disease was refractory, from a patient treated with antithyroid drugs. This chain connects TRBV12-3 or TRBV12-4 to TRBJ1-2; TRBD1 is a possible D gene (5 bases). The TCR originated in a woman in her forties with Graves disease. The CDR3 spells CASSFRGDYGHTF. The DNA for the CDR3 is TGTGCCAGCAGTTTTAGGGGCGACTATGGCCACACCTTC.